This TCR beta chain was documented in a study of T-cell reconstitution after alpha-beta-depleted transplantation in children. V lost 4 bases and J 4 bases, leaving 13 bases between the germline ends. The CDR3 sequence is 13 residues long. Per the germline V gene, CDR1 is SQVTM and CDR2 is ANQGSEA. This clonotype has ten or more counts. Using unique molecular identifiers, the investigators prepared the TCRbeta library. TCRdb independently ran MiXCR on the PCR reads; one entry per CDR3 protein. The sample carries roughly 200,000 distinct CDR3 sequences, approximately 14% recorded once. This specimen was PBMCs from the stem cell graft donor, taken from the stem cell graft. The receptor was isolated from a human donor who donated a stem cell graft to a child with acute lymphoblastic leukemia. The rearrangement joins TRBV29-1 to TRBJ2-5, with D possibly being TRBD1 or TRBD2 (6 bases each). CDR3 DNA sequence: TGCAGCGTTGTACCCGGGGGCGGAGAGACCCAGTACTTC. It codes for CSVVPGGGETQYF. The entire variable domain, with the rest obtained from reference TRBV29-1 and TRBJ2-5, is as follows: SAVISQKPSRDICQRGTSLTIQCQVDSQVTMMFWYRQQPGQSLTLIATANQGSEATYESGFVIDKFPISRPNLTFSTLTVSNMSPEDSSIYLCSVVPGGGETQYFGPGTRLLVL.